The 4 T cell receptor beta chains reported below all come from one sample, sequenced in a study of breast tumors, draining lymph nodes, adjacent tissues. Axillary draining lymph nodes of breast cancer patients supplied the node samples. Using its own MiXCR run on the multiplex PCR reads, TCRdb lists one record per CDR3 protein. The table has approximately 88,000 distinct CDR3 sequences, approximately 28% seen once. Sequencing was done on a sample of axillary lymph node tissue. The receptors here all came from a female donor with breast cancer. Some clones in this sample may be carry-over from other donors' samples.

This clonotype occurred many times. CDR3 nucleotide sequence: TGTGCCAGCCTGCGGACGGCGCCCTGGGAGCAGTACTTC. It encodes CASLRTAPWEQYF. The rearrangement joins TRBV7-9 to TRBJ2-7; D gene ambiguous. Trimming removed 8 bases from V and 7 bases from J, with 18 bases in between. The CDR3 is 13 residues long. Germline V CDR1 and CDR2: SEHNR, FQNEAQ (reference sequence).

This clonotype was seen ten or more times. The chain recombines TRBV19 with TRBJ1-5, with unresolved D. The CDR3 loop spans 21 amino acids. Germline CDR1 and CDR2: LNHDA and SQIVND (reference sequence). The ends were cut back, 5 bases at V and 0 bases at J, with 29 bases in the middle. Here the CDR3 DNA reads TGTGCCAGTAGTGCATCCAGTCGTACCTACCCGTCCCAGTATAGCAATCAGCCCCAGCATTTT. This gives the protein CASSASSRTYPSQYSNQPQHF.

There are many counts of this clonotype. For the CDR3, the DNA is TGTGCCAGCAGCCAATTACTAGCGGACAGGGGGGAGACCCAGTACTTC. This gives the protein CASSQLLADRGETQYF. The chain carries TRBV4-2 and TRBJ2-5; 10 positions agree with TRBD1. Unmatched junction bases numbered 8, after V lost 2 bases and J lost 5 bases. The CDR3 spans 16 residues. CDR1 is LGHNA, CDR2 YNFKEQ, per germline.

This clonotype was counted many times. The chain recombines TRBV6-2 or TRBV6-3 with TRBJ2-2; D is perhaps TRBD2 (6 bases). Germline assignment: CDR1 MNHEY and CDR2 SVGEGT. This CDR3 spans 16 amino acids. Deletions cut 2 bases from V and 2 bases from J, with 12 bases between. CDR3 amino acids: CASSYGRRGNTGELFF. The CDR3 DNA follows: TGTGCCAGCAGTTACGGAAGGAGGGGAAACACCGGGGAGCTGTTTTTT.